This T cell receptor (beta chain) emerged from a study of blood T cell repertoires in COVID-19. The participants were between 18 and 89 years old and came from about two dozen US areas. Cohort assignment relied on participant-reported clinical history. This CDR3 region has 13 residues. V lost 3 bases and J 5 bases, leaving 10 bases between the germline ends. Germline values: CDR1 MGHDK, CDR2 SYGVNS. TCRdb keeps only in-frame clones here, not all; method: immunoSEQ multiplex PCR. Found here are approximately 250,000 clones, roughly 87% of them singletons; the top ten hold 0.75% to 1%. The sequence derives from a woman aged 30 to 39 who had recovered from COVID-19. The sequenced material came from PBMCs or T cells enriched from blood (not recorded which). V and J are TRBV25-1 and TRBJ1-2; D call uncertain. The CDR3 DNA follows: TGTGCCAGCAGTGAGGCAATCCAATATGGCTACACCTTC. It specifies CASSEAIQYGYTF.